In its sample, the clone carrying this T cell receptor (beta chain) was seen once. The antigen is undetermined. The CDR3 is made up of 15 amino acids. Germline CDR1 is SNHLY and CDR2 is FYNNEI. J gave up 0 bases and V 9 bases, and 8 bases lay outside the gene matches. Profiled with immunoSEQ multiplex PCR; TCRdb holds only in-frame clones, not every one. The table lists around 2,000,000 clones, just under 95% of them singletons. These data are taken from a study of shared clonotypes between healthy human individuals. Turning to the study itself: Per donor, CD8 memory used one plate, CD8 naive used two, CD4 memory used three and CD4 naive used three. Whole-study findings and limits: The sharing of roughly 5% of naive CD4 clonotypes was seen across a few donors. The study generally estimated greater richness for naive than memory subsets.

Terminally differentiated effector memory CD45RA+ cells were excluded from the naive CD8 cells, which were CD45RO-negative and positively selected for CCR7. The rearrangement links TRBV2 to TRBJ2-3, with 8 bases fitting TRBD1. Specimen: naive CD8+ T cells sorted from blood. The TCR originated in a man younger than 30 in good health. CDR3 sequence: CARGGRDRSTDTQYF. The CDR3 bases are TGTGCCAGGGGGGGCCGGGACAGGAGCACAGATACGCAGTATTTT.